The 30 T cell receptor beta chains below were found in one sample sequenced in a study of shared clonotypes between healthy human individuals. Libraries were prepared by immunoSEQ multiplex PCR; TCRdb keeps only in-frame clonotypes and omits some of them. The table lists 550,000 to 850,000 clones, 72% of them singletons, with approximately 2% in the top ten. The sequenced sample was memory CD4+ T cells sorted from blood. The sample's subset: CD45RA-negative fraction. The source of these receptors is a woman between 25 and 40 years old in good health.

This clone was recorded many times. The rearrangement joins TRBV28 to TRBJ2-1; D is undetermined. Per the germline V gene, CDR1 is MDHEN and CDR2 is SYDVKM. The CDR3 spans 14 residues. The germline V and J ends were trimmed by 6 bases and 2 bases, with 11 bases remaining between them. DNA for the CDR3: TGTGCCAGCAGCGTGGCGGAACCCTACAATGAGCAGTTCTTC. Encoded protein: CASSVAEPYNEQFF.

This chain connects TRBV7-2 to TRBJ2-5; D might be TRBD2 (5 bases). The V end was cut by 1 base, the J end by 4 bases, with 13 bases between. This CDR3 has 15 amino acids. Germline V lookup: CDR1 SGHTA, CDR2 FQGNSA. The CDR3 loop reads CASSLGASSRETQYF. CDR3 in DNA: TGTGCCAGCAGCTTAGGAGCTAGCTCGCGAGAGACCCAGTACTTC.

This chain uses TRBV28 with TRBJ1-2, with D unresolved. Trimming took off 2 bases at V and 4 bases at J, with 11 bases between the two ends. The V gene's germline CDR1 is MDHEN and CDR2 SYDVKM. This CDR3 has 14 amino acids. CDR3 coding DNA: TGTGCCAGCAGTTTAATGTTCCGGCCCTATGGCTACACCTTC. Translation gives CASSLMFRPYGYTF.

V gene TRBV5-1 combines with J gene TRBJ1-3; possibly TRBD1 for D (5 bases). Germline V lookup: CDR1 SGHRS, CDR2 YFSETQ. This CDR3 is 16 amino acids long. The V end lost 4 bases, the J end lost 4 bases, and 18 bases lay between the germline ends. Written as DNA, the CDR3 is TGCGCCAGCAGCCAGGGCCCGTCAACGGTCGGAAACACCATATATTTT. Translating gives CASSQGPSTVGNTIYF.

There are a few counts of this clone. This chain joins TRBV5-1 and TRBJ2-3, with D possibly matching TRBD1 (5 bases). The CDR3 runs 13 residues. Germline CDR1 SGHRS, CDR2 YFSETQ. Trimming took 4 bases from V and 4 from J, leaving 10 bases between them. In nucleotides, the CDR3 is TGCGCCAGCAGCCTCAGGGTCCCAGATACGCAGTATTTT. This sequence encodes CASSLRVPDTQYF.

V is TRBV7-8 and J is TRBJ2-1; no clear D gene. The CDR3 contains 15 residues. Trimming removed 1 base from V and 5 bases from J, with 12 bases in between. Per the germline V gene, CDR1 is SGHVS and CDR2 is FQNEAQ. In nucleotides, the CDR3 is TGTGCCAGCAGCTTAGTCCGGACGGCCGACAATGAGCAGTTCTTC. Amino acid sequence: CASSLVRTADNEQFF. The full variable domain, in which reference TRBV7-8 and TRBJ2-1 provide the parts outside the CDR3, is GAGVSQSPRYKVAKRGQDVALRCDPISGHVSLFWYQQALGQGPEFLTYFQNEAQLDKSGLPSDRFFAERPEGSVSTLKIQRTQQEDSAVYLCASSLVRTADNEQFFGPGTRLTVL.

This CDR3 reads CASSSRQASQETQYF. The DNA of the CDR3 is TGTGCCAGCAGCTCCCGCCAAGCCAGCCAAGAGACCCAGTACTTC. The chain recombines TRBV7-9 with TRBJ2-5; no reliable D call. In germline, CDR1 is SEHNR, CDR2 FQNEAQ (reference sequence). The CDR3 spans 15 residues. V was cut by 4 bases and J by 1 base, with 13 bases left in between.

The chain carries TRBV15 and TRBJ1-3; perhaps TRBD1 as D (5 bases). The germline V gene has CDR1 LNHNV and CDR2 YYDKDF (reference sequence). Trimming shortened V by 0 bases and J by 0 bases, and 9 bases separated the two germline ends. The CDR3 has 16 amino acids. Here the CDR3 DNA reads TGTGCCACCAGCAGAGATGGGGCCGGCTCTGGAAACACCATATATTTT. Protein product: CATSRDGAGSGNTIYF.

CDR3 protein: CASTESWVYNEQFF. CDR3 nucleotide sequence: TGTGCCAGCACCGAAAGTTGGGTTTACAATGAGCAGTTCTTC. The chain links TRBV6-1 to TRBJ2-1; D unresolved. This CDR3 contains 14 residues. Germline CDR1 and CDR2: MNHNS and SASEGT. Trimming shortened V by 7 bases and J by 4 bases, and 14 bases separated the two germline ends.

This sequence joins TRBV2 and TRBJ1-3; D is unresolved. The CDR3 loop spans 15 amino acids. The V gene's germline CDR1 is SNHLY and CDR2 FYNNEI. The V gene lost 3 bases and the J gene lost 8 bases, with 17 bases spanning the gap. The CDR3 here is CASSDLGSAVDTIYF. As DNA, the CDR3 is TGTGCCAGCAGTGACCTCGGCAGTGCAGTAGACACCATATATTTT.

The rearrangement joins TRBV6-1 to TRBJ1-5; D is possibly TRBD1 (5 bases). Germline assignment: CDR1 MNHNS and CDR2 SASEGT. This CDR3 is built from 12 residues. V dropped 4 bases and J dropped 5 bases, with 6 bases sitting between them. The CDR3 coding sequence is TGTGCCAGCAGTGGACAGTATCAGCCCCAGCATTTT. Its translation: CASSGQYQPQHF.

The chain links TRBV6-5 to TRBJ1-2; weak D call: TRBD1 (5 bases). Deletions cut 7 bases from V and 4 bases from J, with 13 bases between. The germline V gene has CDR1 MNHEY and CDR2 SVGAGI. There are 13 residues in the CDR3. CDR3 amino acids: CASTRPGLYGYTF. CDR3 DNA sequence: TGTGCCAGCACGAGGCCAGGGCTCTATGGCTACACCTTC.

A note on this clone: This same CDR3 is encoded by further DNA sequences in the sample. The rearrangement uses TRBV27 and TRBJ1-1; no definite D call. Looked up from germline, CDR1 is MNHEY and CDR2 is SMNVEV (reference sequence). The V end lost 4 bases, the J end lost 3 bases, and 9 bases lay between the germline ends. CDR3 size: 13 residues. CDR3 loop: CASSSPPDTEAFF. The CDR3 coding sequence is TGTGCCAGCAGTTCCCCCCCGGACACTGAAGCTTTCTTT.

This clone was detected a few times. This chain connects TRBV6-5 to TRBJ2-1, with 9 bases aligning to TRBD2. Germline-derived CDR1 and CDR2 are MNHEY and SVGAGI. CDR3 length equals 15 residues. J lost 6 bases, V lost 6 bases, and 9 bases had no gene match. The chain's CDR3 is CASSVSGSSGNEQFF. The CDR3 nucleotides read TGTGCCAGCAGCGTTAGCGGGAGTAGCGGCAATGAGCAGTTCTTC.

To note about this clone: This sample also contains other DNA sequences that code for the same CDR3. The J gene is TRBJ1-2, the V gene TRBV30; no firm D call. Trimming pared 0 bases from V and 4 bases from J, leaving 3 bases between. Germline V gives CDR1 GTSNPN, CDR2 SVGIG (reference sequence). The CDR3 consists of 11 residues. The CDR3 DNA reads TGTGCCTGGAGTGTGAGCTATGGCTACACCTTC. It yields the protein CAWSVSYGYTF. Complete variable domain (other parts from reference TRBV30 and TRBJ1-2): SQTIHQWPATLVQPVGSPLSLECTVEGTSNPNLYWYRQAAGRGLQLLFYSVGIGQISSEVPQNLSASRPQDRQFILSSKKLLLSDSGFYLCAWSVSYGYTFGSGTRLTVV.

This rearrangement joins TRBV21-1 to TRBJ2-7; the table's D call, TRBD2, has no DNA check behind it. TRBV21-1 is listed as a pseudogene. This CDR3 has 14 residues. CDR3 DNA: TGTGCCAGCAGCAATGGACTGGAGTCGGGAGAGCAGTACTTC. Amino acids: CASSNGLESGEQYF.

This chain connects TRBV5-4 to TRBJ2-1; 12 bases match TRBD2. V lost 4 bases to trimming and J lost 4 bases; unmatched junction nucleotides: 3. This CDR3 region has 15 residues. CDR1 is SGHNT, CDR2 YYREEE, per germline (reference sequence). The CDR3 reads CASSGTSGRYNEQFF. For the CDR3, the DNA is TGTGCCAGCAGCGGAACTAGCGGGAGGTACAATGAGCAGTTCTTC.

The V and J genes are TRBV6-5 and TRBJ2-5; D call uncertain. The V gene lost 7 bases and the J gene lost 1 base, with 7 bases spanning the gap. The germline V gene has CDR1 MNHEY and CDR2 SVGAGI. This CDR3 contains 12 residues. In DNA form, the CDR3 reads TGTGCCAGCAAGGGATCCCAAGAGACCCAGTACTTC. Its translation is CASKGSQETQYF.

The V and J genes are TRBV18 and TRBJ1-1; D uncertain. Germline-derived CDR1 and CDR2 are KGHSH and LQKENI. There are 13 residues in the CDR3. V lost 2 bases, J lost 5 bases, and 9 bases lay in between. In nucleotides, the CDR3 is TGTGCCAGCTCACCATTTAGTTATACTGAAGCTTTCTTT. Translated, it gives CASSPFSYTEAFF. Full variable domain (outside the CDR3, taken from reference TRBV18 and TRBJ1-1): NAGVMQNPRHLVRRRGQEARLRCSPMKGHSHVYWYRQLPEEGLKFMVYLQKENIIDESGMPKERFSAEFPKEGPSILRIQQVVRGDSAAYFCASSPFSYTEAFFGQGTRLTVV.

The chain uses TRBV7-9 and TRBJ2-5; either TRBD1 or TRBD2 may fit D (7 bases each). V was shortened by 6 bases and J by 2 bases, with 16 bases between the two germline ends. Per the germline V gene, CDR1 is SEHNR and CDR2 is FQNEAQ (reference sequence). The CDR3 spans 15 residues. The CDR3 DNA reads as TGTGCCAGCAGTTACAGGGGAGGGTTGCAAGAGACCCAGTACTTC. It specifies CASSYRGGLQETQYF.

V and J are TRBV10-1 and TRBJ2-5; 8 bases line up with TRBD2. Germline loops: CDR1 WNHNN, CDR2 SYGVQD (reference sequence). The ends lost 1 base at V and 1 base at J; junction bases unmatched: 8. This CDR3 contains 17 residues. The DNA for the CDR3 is TGCGCCAGCAGTGAGTTAGGCGCAGCGGGGGCCCAAGAGACCCAGTACTTC. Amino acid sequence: CASSELGAAGAQETQYF.

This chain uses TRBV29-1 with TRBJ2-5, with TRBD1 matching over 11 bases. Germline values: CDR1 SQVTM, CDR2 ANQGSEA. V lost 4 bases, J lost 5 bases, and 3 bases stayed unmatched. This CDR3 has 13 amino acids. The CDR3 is CSVGTGGGETQYF. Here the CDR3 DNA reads TGCAGCGTTGGGACAGGGGGCGGGGAGACCCAGTACTTC.

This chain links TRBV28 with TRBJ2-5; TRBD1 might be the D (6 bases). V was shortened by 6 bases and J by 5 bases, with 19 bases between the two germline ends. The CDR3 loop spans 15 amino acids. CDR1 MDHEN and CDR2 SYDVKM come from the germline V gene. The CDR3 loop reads CASSTRTVGQETQYF. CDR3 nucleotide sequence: TGTGCCAGCAGCACCCGGACAGTTGGCCAGGAGACCCAGTACTTC.

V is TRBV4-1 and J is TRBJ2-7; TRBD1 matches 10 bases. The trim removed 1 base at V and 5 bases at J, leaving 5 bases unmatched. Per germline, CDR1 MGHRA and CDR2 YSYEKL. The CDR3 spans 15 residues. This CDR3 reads CASSQARDRGHEQYF. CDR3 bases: TGCGCCAGCAGCCAAGCTAGGGACAGGGGTCACGAGCAGTACTTC.

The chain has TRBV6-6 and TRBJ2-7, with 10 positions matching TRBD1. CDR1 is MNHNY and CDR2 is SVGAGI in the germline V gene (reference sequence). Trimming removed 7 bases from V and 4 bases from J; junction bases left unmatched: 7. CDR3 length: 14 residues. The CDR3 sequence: CASTSGQGTYEQYF. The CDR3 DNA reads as TGTGCCAGCACTTCGGGACAGGGGACGTACGAGCAGTACTTC.

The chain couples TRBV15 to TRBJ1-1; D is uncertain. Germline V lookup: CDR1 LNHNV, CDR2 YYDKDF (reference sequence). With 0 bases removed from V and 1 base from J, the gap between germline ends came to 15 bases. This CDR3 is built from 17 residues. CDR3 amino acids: CATSRDSRRRTNTEAFF. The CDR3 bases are TGTGCCACCAGCAGAGATAGTCGCAGGAGAACGAACACTGAAGCTTTCTTT.

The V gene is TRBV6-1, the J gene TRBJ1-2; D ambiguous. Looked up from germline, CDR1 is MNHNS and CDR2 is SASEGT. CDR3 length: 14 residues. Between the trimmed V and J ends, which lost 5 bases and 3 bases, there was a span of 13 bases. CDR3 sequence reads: CASSSDLRDYGYTF. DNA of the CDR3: TGTGCCAGCAGTAGCGACCTGCGGGACTATGGCTACACCTTC.

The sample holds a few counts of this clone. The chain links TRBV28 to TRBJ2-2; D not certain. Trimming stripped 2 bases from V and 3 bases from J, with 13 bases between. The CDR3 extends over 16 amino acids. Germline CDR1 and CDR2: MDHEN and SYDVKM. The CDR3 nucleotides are TGTGCCAGCAGTTTACGGCCGCAAGAGTACACCGGGGAGCTGTTTTTT. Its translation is CASSLRPQEYTGELFF. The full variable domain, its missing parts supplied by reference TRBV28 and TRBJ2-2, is DVKVTQSSRYLVKRTGEKVFLECVQDMDHENMFWYRQDPGLGLRLIYFSYDVKMKEKGDIPEGYSVSREKKERFSLILESASTNQTSMYLCASSLRPQEYTGELFFGEGSRLTVL.

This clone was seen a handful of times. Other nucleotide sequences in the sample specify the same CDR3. The DNA of the CDR3 is TGTGCCAGCAGCGCGGACGGGAACTATGGCTACACCTTC. Protein: CASSADGNYGYTF. The V call is TRBV11-2, the J call TRBJ1-2; D gene unclear. CDR1 and CDR2 (germline): SGHAT, FQNNGV. This CDR3 is built from 13 residues. V lost 5 bases, J lost 2 bases, and 9 bases lay in between.

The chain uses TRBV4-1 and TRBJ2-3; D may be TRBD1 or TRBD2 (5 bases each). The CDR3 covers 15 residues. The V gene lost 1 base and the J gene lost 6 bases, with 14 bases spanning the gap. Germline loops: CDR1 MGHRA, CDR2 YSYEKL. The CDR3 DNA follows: TGCGCCAGCAGCCAAGGGGGGAGAGGTATGGATACGCAGTATTTT. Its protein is CASSQGGRGMDTQYF.